The sequence of this TCR beta chain was determined in a study of blood T cell repertoires in COVID-19. Study in general: The United States, Italy and Spain supplied acute and convalescent COVID-19 samples.

The CDR3 is made up of 15 amino acids. The junction had 7 bases not matched to a gene; V was cut back by 3 bases and J by 5 bases. The germline CDR1 and CDR2 sequences are KGHSH and LQKENI. Original handling: Nucleated cell counts were estimated from reference gene primer amplification. Produced via immunoSEQ multiplex PCR; TCRdb's table is partial and in-frame only. Clone size and V and J calls were adopted from that table, with D and trimming inferred from the DNA. The data show 150,000 to 200,000 clones, about 88% seen once. The chain has TRBV18 and TRBJ2-3, with 8 bases fitting TRBD1. This clonotype was sampled from a man aged 55-75 years with COVID-19, enrolled during active disease. What was sequenced was peripheral blood. CDR3 amino acids: CASSPDVDREDTQYF. The CDR3 nucleotides read TGTGCCAGCTCACCCGACGTGGACAGGGAAGATACGCAGTATTTT.